This TCR beta chain was captured in a study of CD8 T cells in Susac syndrome. Germline loops: CDR1 LNHNV, CDR2 YYDKDF (reference sequence). Trimming cost V 0 bases and J 8 bases, with 14 bases left between them. The CDR3 is 16 amino acids. An input of about 0.45 to 1 ug of RNA was subjected to reverse transcription using random hexamers. TCRdb used MiXCR to reprocess the immunoSEQ multiplex PCR reads, holding one entry per CDR3 protein. The table lists 150,000 to 200,000 distinct CDR3 sequences, approximately 94% of them singletons. The specimen was CD4+ T cells from PBMCs. The V and J genes are TRBV15 and TRBJ1-6; D remains ambiguous. The clonotype comes from a human donor with multiple sclerosis. CDR3 region: CATSRDPGASYSPLHF. The DNA for the CDR3 is TGTGCCACCAGCAGAGATCCGGGAGCCTCGTATTCACCCCTCCACTTT.